A single sample is the source of the 11 T cell receptor beta chains below, sequenced in a study of early T cells in non-severe SARS-CoV-2 infection. Using its own MiXCR run on the 5' RACE reads, TCRdb lists one record per CDR3 protein. The sample consists of some 45,000 distinct CDR3 sequences, roughly 7% of them appearing once. The sample comprised whole blood. The receptors stem from an adult who was a healthcare worker with PCR-confirmed SARS-CoV-2 infection or an uninfected control (not recorded which).

This clonotype was detected ten times or more. The gene calls are TRBV5-1 and TRBJ2-3, with 8 bases matching TRBD2. The CDR3 is 15 amino acids. CDR1 is SGHRS and CDR2 is YFSETQ in the germline V gene. Trimming removed 2 bases from V and 2 bases from J; junction bases left unmatched: 4. DNA for the CDR3: TGCGCCAGCAGCTTCCTAGCGGGCACCACAGATACGCAGTATTTT. Amino acids: CASSFLAGTTDTQYF. The full variable domain, rest sourced from reference TRBV5-1 and TRBJ2-3, is KAGVTQTPRYLIKTRGQQVTLSCSPISGHRSVSWYQQTPGQGLQFLFEYFSETQRNKGNFPGRFSGRQFSNSRSEMNVSTLELGDSALYLCASSFLAGTTDTQYFGPGTRLTVL.

The chain combines TRBV18 with TRBJ1-4, with D possibly TRBD1 on 6 matching bases. V lost 3 bases to trimming and J lost 5 bases, with 13 bases between them. The CDR3 spans 15 residues. The germline CDR1 and CDR2 sequences are KGHSH and LQKENI. CDR3 nucleotides: TGTGCCAGCTCACCCCTCAGGGGATGGAATGAAAAACTGTTTTTT. Its protein is CASSPLRGWNEKLFF. The full variable domain, with the rest looked up from reference TRBV18 and TRBJ1-4, is NAGVMQNPRHLVRRRGQEARLRCSPMKGHSHVYWYRQLPEEGLKFMVYLQKENIIDESGMPKERFSAEFPKEGPSILRIQQVVRGDSAAYFCASSPLRGWNEKLFFGSGTQLSVL.

This clonotype showed up many times. V is TRBV30 and J is TRBJ2-1, with TRBD2 identical over 12 bases. CDR1 is GTSNPN and CDR2 is SVGIG in the germline V gene (reference sequence). J gave up 3 bases and V 0 bases, and 0 bases lay outside the gene matches. The CDR3 covers 15 residues. The CDR3 DNA reads as TGTGCCTGGAGTGTACTAGCGGGGGGCTACAATGAGCAGTTCTTC. Translated, it gives CAWSVLAGGYNEQFF.

This clonotype was counted at least ten times. The chain employs TRBV28 and TRBJ2-7; 13 bases fit TRBD2. The CDR3 covers 17 residues. Germline CDR1 MDHEN, CDR2 SYDVKM. With 5 bases clipped from V and 4 bases from J, the junction kept 11 bases outside the gene matches. CDR3 loop: CASSDPGLAGDNYEQYF. CDR3 nucleotide sequence: TGTGCCAGCAGTGACCCTGGACTAGCGGGGGACAATTACGAGCAGTACTTC.

This clonotype occurred many times. The genes are TRBV11-2 and TRBJ1-2; 8 nucleotides match TRBD1. V lost 3 bases and J lost 7; bases outside the gene matches: 19. This CDR3 is 18 amino acids long. CDR1 SGHAT and CDR2 FQNNGV come from the germline V gene. CDR3 sequence: CASSFFPARTGPIAGYTF. For the CDR3, the DNA is TGTGCCAGCAGCTTTTTCCCCGCTAGGACAGGGCCCATCGCTGGCTACACCTTC.

This clonotype was seen repeatedly, ten times or more. The chain uses TRBV11-2 and TRBJ2-2; D perhaps matches TRBD1 (5 bases). Between the trimmed V and J ends, which lost 5 bases and 4 bases, there was a span of 14 bases. The germline CDR1 and CDR2 sequences are SGHAT and FQNNGV. CDR3 length: 15 amino acids. The CDR3 is CASSVGASFTGELFF. The CDR3 DNA sequence: TGTGCCAGCAGCGTAGGGGCCTCTTTCACCGGGGAGCTGTTTTTT.

This clonotype was seen a handful of times. The J gene is TRBJ2-5, the V gene TRBV12-3 or TRBV12-4; D is possibly TRBD1 or TRBD2 (5 bases each). The CDR3 contains 16 residues. V shed 5 bases and J shed 9 bases, with 25 bases lying between them. The CDR3 reads CASSLRTGPRDVAQYF. The CDR3 bases are TGTGCCAGCAGTCTACGGACGGGGCCGAGGGATGTGGCCCAGTACTTC.

This clonotype was counted ten times or more. The gene calls are TRBV7-8 and TRBJ1-4; D not certain. The CDR3 length is 15 residues. V lost 4 bases to trimming and J lost 6 bases, with 15 bases between them. The germline gives CDR1 SGHVS, CDR2 FQNEAQ. CDR3 sequence: CASSSAGLSDEKLFF. CDR3 in DNA: TGTGCCAGCAGCTCCGCGGGGTTATCAGATGAAAAACTGTTTTTT.

This clonotype was found a few times. V and J are TRBV10-3 and TRBJ2-3; D is uncertain. Germline V gene lookup returns CDR1 ENHRY and CDR2 SYGVKD. The V gene lost 2 bases and the J gene lost 3 bases, with 9 bases spanning the gap. The CDR3 has 14 amino acids. CDR3: CAISEGPKTDTQYF. The DNA for the CDR3 is TGTGCCATCAGTGAGGGACCGAAGACAGATACGCAGTATTTT.

This clonotype was counted a few times. The CDR3 DNA reads as TGTGCCTGGAGTCGCCTCCGGACAGGCCGAGGACCTTACGAGCAGTACTTC. This gives the protein CAWSRLRTGRGPYEQYF. The chain links TRBV30 to TRBJ2-7, with TRBD1 identical over 7 bases. Looked up from germline, CDR1 is GTSNPN and CDR2 is SVGIG (reference sequence). The V segment lost 2 bases and the J segment 4 bases; nucleotides outside the gene matches: 17. This CDR3 is built from 17 residues. The whole variable domain, remainder taken from reference TRBV30 and TRBJ2-7, is SQTIHQWPATLVQPVGSPLSLECTVEGTSNPNLYWYRQAAGRGLQLLFYSVGIGQISSEVPQNLSASRPQDRQFILSSKKLLLSDSGFYLCAWSRLRTGRGPYEQYFGPGTRLTVT.

This clonotype was recorded at least ten times. V and J are TRBV29-1 and TRBJ1-5; D gene unclear. The V gene lost 5 bases and the J gene lost 2 bases, with 10 bases spanning the gap. The CDR3 is 13 residues long. In germline, CDR1 is SQVTM, CDR2 ANQGSEA. The CDR3 sequence: CSVFEEGNQPQHF. DNA for the CDR3: TGCAGCGTTTTCGAAGAGGGCAATCAGCCCCAGCATTTT.